This TCR beta chain was captured in a study of T-cell memory formation after mild COVID-19. Background on the study: Largely, TCR clusters stayed within a single donor. Regarding the study as a whole: CD8+ contracting clones occupied EMRA, while CD4+ ones occupied mainly CM and EM. Clones shrinking between day 15 and 85 showed a balanced CD4/CD8 split, and those that grew later tilted toward CD4+.

In the case of this clonotype: Its antigen is currently unknown.

The germline V and J ends were trimmed by 5 bases and 8 bases, with 15 bases remaining between them. Looked up from germline, CDR1 is SGHTA and CDR2 is FQGTGA. CDR3 length: 13 amino acids. 5'RACE with constant-segment primers yielded barcoded, UMI-tagged TCR alpha and TCR beta cDNA libraries. TCRdb re-called the 5' RACE reads with MiXCR, one entry per CDR3 protein. Among roughly 200,000 distinct CDR3 sequences listed, approximately 16% were seen once. Input material: PBMCs or a T cell subset sorted from them (not recorded which). The sequence derives from an adult woman who had mild COVID-19 (a few samples of this study predate the infection). Cell type and time point are not known. V gene TRBV7-3 combines with J gene TRBJ1-1; D might be TRBD1 (5 bases). DNA of the CDR3: TGTGCCAGCAGCCACGGGGACCCTTCGGAAGCTTTCTTT. Residues: CASSHGDPSEAFF.